What follows are 22 T cell receptor beta chains derived from one specimen sequenced in a study of beta chain features in type 1 diabetes. As every portion of the isolated RNA was reverse transcribed, the sequencing read expressed TCRB transcripts. Here immunoSEQ multiplex PCR was the method, and the copy in TCRdb shows in-frame clones only, minus some. The sample contains under 300,000 clones, 25% to 30% of which appear only once. Sequenced sample: central memory CD4+ T cells from blood. The receptors originated from a man under 40 in good health.

In this sample, this clone turned up once. The chain links TRBV13 to TRBJ2-7, with 9 bases fitting TRBD1. The CDR3 length is 14 residues. CDR1 and CDR2 (germline): PRHDT, FYEKMQ (reference sequence). Unmatched junction bases numbered 3, after V lost 5 bases and J lost 1 base. Written as DNA, the CDR3 is TGTGCCAGCAGCGAGGACAGGGGTTCCTACGAGCAGTACTTC. Amino acid sequence: CASSEDRGSYEQYF.

The V call is TRBV4-2, the J call TRBJ1-2; possibly TRBD1 for D (5 bases). Trimming took off 8 bases at V and 0 bases at J, with 16 bases between the two ends. Germline V gene sequence: CDR1 LGHNA, CDR2 YNFKEQ. The CDR3 consists of 15 residues. CDR3 DNA: TGTGCCAGCTCCGCGCAGGGCCAAGCTAACTATGGCTACACCTTC. This codes for CASSAQGQANYGYTF.

The V and J genes are TRBV6-5 and TRBJ2-7, with D possibly being TRBD1 (6 bases). Trimming removed 6 bases at V and 0 bases at J, with 9 bases between. The germline CDR1 and CDR2 sequences are MNHEY and SVGAGI. There are 13 residues in the CDR3. The CDR3 sequence: CASRDRSSYEQYF. In nucleotides, the CDR3 is TGTGCCAGCAGAGACAGGAGCTCCTACGAGCAGTACTTC.

This clone was found a few times. The chain has TRBV7-2 and TRBJ2-6; D call uncertain. CDR1 SGHTA and CDR2 FQGNSA come from the germline V gene. This CDR3 contains 15 residues. The V end was cut by 2 bases, the J end by 1 base, with 6 bases between. CDR3 amino acids: CASSLLSSGANVLTF. The CDR3 region has the DNA TGTGCCAGCAGCTTATTATCTTCTGGGGCCAACGTCCTGACTTTC.

Remarks on this clone: In the same sample, other DNA sequences code for this CDR3. The V gene is TRBV29-1, the J gene TRBJ1-1; D is uncertain. This CDR3 has 12 residues. Between the trimmed V and J ends, which lost 7 bases and 0 bases, there was a span of 9 bases. Germline CDR1 reads SQVTM; CDR2 reads ANQGSEA. Here the CDR3 reads CSGRTVNTEAFF. CDR3 DNA: TGCAGCGGCCGGACGGTGAACACTGAAGCTTTCTTT. Together with reference TRBV29-1 and TRBJ1-1, the CDR3 gives the full variable domain: SAVISQKPSRDICQRGTSLTIQCQVDSQVTMMFWYRQQPGQSLTLIATANQGSEATYESGFVIDKFPISRPNLTFSTLTVSNMSPEDSSIYLCSGRTVNTEAFFGQGTRLTVV.

This chain connects TRBV7-2 to TRBJ2-3; D might be TRBD2 (5 bases). This CDR3 is 14 amino acids long. V was pared by 3 bases and J by 2 bases, with 9 bases between. Looked up from germline, CDR1 is SGHTA and CDR2 is FQGNSA. CDR3 sequence reads: CASSFAGVTDTQYF. The CDR3 DNA follows: TGTGCCAGCAGCTTCGCCGGGGTCACAGATACGCAGTATTTT.

The chain carries TRBV25-1 and TRBJ1-1; 8 positions agree with TRBD1. V shed 5 bases, J shed 5 bases, and the junction held 10 bases outside the gene matches. The germline CDR1 and CDR2 sequences are MGHDK and SYGVNS. The CDR3 extends over 15 amino acids. This chain's CDR3 is CASSRQGAMGTEAFF. DNA of the CDR3: TGTGCCAGCAGTAGGCAGGGGGCTATGGGGACTGAAGCTTTCTTT.

This clone was detected many times. V and J are TRBV5-6 and TRBJ2-5; 7 bases fit TRBD1. This CDR3 is built from 13 residues. The V segment lost 4 bases and the J segment 3 bases; nucleotides outside the gene matches: 3. Germline V lookup: CDR1 SGHDT, CDR2 YYEEEE. The CDR3: CASSPGTEETQYF. The CDR3 coding sequence is TGTGCCAGCAGCCCCGGGACAGAAGAGACCCAGTACTTC.

This clone was seen only once. The chain has TRBV9 and TRBJ2-5; 9 bases align to TRBD2. This CDR3 has 15 residues. CDR1 is SGDLS, CDR2 YYNGEE, per germline. With V trimmed by 2 bases and J by 0 bases, 2 bases remained unmatched. The CDR3 spells CASSVGLANQETQYF. For the CDR3, the DNA is TGTGCCAGCAGCGTCGGACTAGCGAACCAAGAGACCCAGTACTTC.

The CDR3 sequence: CASSPRGPGRDYGYTF. The CDR3 nucleotides are TGTGCCAGCAGCCCCAGGGGACCGGGCCGGGACTATGGCTACACCTTC. V gene TRBV14 combines with J gene TRBJ1-2, with TRBD1 as a possible D gene (6 bases). The CDR3 is 16 residues long. CDR1 and CDR2 from the germline V gene are SGHDN and FVKESK. Trimming took 4 bases from V and 3 from J, leaving 18 bases between them.

This clone occurred a few times. V gene TRBV30 combines with J gene TRBJ1-4; D is unresolved. There are 14 residues in the CDR3. Germline CDR1 and CDR2: GTSNPN and SVGIG (reference sequence). The V gene lost 2 bases and the J gene lost 5 bases, with 12 bases spanning the gap. CDR3 region: CAWSRSDKNEKLFF. The CDR3 coding sequence is TGTGCCTGGAGTCGGTCAGACAAGAATGAAAAACTGTTTTTT. Looking up the rest from reference TRBV30 and TRBJ1-4 gives the full variable domain: SQTIHQWPATLVQPVGSPLSLECTVEGTSNPNLYWYRQAAGRGLQLLFYSVGIGQISSEVPQNLSASRPQDRQFILSSKKLLLSDSGFYLCAWSRSDKNEKLFFGSGTQLSVL.

The chain is built from TRBV7-9 and TRBJ1-5; 9 nucleotides agree with TRBD1. The length of the CDR3 is 15 residues. Germline CDR1 SEHNR, CDR2 FQNEAQ (reference sequence). Trimming cost V 4 bases and J 1 base; bases outside gene matches: 2. The CDR3 DNA follows: TGTGCCAGCAGCTCGACAGGGGGAAGCAATCAGCCCCAGCATTTT. It specifies CASSSTGGSNQPQHF. Filled out from reference TRBV7-9 and TRBJ1-5, the complete variable domain reads DTGVSQNPRHKITKRGQNVTFRCDPISEHNRLYWYRQTLGQGPEFLTYFQNEAQLEKSRLLSDRFSAERPKGSFSTLEIQRTEQGDSAMYLCASSSTGGSNQPQHFGDGTRLSIL.

The chain links TRBV6-5 to TRBJ2-3, with 8 nucleotides matching TRBD1. Germline-derived CDR1 and CDR2 are MNHEY and SVGAGI. V shed 3 bases, J shed 10 bases, and the junction held 6 bases outside the gene matches. This CDR3 has 13 amino acids. The CDR3 sequence is CASSYTSGGAQYF. The CDR3, as DNA: TGTGCCAGCAGTTATACCTCAGGGGGCGCGCAGTATTTT.

This clone was picked up a small number of times. The gene calls are TRBV5-4 and TRBJ1-1; D is uncertain. This CDR3 has 13 residues. Germline assignment: CDR1 SGHNT and CDR2 YYREEE (reference sequence). V lost 1 base and J 6 bases, leaving 10 bases between the germline ends. CDR3 coding DNA: TGTGCCAGCAGCTTGTCCGGGCCCGCTGAAGCTTTCTTT. This translates into CASSLSGPAEAFF.

The chain is built from TRBV7-2 and TRBJ2-1, with D possibly matching TRBD2 (5 bases). Per germline, CDR1 SGHTA and CDR2 FQGNSA. The CDR3 is 18 residues long. Trimming stripped 1 base from V and 7 bases from J, with 23 bases between. The CDR3 region is CASSLGHLAASPKNEQFF. CDR3 in DNA: TGTGCCAGCAGCTTAGGCCATCTAGCTGCAAGCCCCAAAAATGAGCAGTTCTTC.

This clone was detected only a few times. This specimen includes other DNA sequences encoding the same CDR3. This sequence joins TRBV20-1 and TRBJ1-1, with 7 bases fitting TRBD1. This CDR3 region has 11 residues. V lost 3 bases to trimming and J lost 7 bases; unmatched junction nucleotides: 2. Germline CDR1 and CDR2: DFQATT and SNEGSKA (reference sequence). DNA for the CDR3: TGCAGTGCTAGTAGGGGGCTTGAAGCTTTCTTT. Translating it yields CSASRGLEAFF.

V gene TRBV11-2 combines with J gene TRBJ1-5; 9 positions match TRBD1. Germline CDR1 reads SGHAT; CDR2 reads FQNNGV. The V and J ends lost 0 bases and 6 bases, in that order; junction bases with no gene match: 6. The CDR3 is made up of 16 amino acids. CDR3 in amino acids: CASSLDLGQGGQPQHF. CDR3 in DNA: TGTGCCAGCAGCTTAGATCTGGGACAGGGCGGTCAGCCCCAGCATTTT.

This chain uses TRBV7-2 with TRBJ1-5, with 9 bases lining up with TRBD1. Germline loops: CDR1 SGHTA, CDR2 FQGNSA. Trimming took 5 bases from V and 6 from J; bases not matched to a gene: 8. The CDR3 is 15 amino acids. CDR3 bases: TGTGCCAGCAGCCCGGACAGGGGAACGGGTCAGCCCCAGCATTTT. Residues: CASSPDRGTGQPQHF.

This sequence joins TRBV10-3 and TRBJ1-1; 7 bases map to TRBD1. From germline, CDR1 is ENHRY and CDR2 SYGVKD. Trimming cost V 4 bases and J 1 base; bases outside gene matches: 0. The CDR3 runs to 13 residues. In DNA form, the CDR3 reads TGTGCCATCAGTGGACAGGGGAACACTGAAGCTTTCTTT. Translated, it gives CAISGQGNTEAFF.

The chain recombines TRBV27 with TRBJ2-2; TRBD1 matches 7 bases. Unmatched junction bases numbered 10, after V lost 2 bases and J lost 4 bases. Germline CDR1 MNHEY, CDR2 SMNVEV (reference sequence). The CDR3 runs to 17 residues. The CDR3 loop is CASSLVVGTAFTGELFF. The DNA for the CDR3 is TGTGCCAGCAGTTTAGTTGTCGGGACAGCTTTCACCGGGGAGCTGTTTTTT.

This clone turned up a few times. The chain links TRBV29-1 to TRBJ2-1; TRBD2 matches at 9 bases. The V segment lost 8 bases and the J segment 5 bases; nucleotides outside the gene matches: 10. This CDR3 has 14 amino acids. Germline lookup yields CDR1 SQVTM and CDR2 ANQGSEA. CDR3 protein: CSSAGGATDNEQFF. As DNA, the CDR3 is TGCAGCTCCGCGGGAGGGGCGACGGACAATGAGCAGTTCTTC.

In this sample, this clone turned up a few times. The rearrangement uses TRBV5-4 and TRBJ2-5; 9 positions agree with TRBD1. Looked up from germline, CDR1 is SGHNT and CDR2 is YYREEE (reference sequence). The CDR3 runs to 18 residues. After removal of 2 bases from V and 4 bases from J, the junction contained 15 bases not matched to a gene. CDR3 residues: CASSFFLGTGIVGETQYF. The CDR3 DNA reads as TGTGCCAGCAGCTTTTTTCTCGGGACAGGGATCGTGGGAGAGACCCAGTACTTC.